The present TCR beta chain was sequenced within a study of blood T cell repertoires in COVID-19. This CDR3 is 14 amino acids long. The junction had 4 bases not matched to a gene; V was cut back by 4 bases and J by 8 bases. The V gene's germline CDR1 is LGHDT and CDR2 YNNKEL (reference sequence). Original processing notes: Cell counts per sample came from amplifying reference gene primers. Libraries were prepared by immunoSEQ multiplex PCR; TCRdb keeps only in-frame clonotypes and omits some of them. The V and J calls and clone size come from that table; D and trimming were worked out from the DNA. The table includes about 360,000 clones, roughly 80% detected once.

The source material was peripheral blood. The J gene is TRBJ1-4, the V gene TRBV3-1 (or the pseudogene TRBV3-2), with 10 bases fitting TRBD1. The TCR originated in a human donor with acute or convalescent COVID-19. The donor label of this sample is uncertain. This chain's CDR3 is CASSPTGGEEKLFF. The CDR3 DNA is TGTGCCAGCAGCCCGACAGGGGGCGAAGAAAAACTGTTTTTT.